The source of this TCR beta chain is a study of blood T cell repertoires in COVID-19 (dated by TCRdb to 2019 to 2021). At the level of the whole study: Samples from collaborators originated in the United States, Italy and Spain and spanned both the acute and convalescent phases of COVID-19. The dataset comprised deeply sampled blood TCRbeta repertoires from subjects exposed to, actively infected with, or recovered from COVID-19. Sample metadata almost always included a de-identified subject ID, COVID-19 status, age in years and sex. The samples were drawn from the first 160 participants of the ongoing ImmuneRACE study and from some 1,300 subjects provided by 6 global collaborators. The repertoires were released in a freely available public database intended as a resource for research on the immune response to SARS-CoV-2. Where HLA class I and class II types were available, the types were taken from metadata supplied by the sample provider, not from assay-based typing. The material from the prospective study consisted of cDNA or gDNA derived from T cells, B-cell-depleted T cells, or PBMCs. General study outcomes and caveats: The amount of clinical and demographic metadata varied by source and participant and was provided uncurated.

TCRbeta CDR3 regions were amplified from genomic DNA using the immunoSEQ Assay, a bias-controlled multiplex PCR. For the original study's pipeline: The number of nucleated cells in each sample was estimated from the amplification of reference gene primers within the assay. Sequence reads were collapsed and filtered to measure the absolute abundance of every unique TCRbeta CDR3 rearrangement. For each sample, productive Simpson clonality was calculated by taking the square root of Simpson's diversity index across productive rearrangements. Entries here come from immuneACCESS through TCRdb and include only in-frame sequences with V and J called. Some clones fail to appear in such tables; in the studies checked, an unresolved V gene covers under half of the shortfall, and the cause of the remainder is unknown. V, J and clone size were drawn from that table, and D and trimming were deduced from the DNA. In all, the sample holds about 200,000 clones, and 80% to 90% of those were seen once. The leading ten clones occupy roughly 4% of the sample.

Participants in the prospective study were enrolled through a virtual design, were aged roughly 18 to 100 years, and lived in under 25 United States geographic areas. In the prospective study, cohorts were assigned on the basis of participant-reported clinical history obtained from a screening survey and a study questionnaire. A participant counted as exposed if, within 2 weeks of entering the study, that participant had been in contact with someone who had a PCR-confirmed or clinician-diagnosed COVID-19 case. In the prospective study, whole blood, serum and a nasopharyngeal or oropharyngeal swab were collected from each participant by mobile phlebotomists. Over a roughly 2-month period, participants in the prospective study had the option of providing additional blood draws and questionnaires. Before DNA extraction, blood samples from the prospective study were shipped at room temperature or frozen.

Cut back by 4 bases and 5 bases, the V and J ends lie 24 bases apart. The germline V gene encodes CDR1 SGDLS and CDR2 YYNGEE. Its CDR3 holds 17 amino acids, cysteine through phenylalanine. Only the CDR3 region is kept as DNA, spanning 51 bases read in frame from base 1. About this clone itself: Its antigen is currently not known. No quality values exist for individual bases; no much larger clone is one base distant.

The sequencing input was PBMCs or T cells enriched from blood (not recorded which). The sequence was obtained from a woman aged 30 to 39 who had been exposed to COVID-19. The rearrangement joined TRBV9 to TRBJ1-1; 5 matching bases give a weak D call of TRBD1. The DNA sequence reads TGTGCCAGCAGCTCTCCGCCGAGGGGACTGCTCAAAACTGAAGCTTTCTTT. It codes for CASSSPPRGLLKTEAFF.